Sequencing of this TCR beta chain was carried out in a study of cytomegalovirus exposure and HLA in healthy donors. PCR primers comprised 60 Vbeta and 13 Jbeta primers. TCRdb's copy holds only in-frame clones and misses some; the assay was immunoSEQ multiplex PCR. The table lists about 110,000 clones, 55% to 80% of them singletons, with roughly 2.2% in the top ten. Per the germline V gene, CDR1 is WNHNN and CDR2 is SYGVQD (reference sequence). V was cut by 2 bases and J by 2 bases, with 13 bases left in between. This CDR3 region has 15 residues. Notes on this clone: Its cognate antigen is unknown.

Overall study results and limits: Altogether, around 160 TCR beta chains were recorded as cytomegalovirus-associated.

Donors consisted of healthy bone marrow donors. Sequencing used PBMCs. V is TRBV10-1 and J is TRBJ2-7; tentatively, D is TRBD1 (6 bases). The clonotype was recovered from a woman aged 30 to 39 in good health and CMV-seronegative. The CDR3 here is CASSEKPDRPYEQYF. Here the CDR3 DNA reads TGCGCCAGCAGTGAGAAGCCGGACAGACCCTACGAGCAGTACTTC.